These T cell receptor beta chains were read from a single sample in a study of STAT5B mutations in CD4+ large granular lymphocyte leukemia. The repertoire was sequenced with immunoSEQ multiplex PCR; TCRdb's copy has only in-frame clones and lacks some. The data contain under 35,000 clones, 68% of them singletons. The sample taken for sequencing was CD4+ T cells from blood buffy coats. Receptors originate from a human donor in good health. CDR3s include the opening cysteine and the closing phenylalanine or tryptophan. Each record gives: V gene, J gene, D gene, clone size, CDR3 protein, CDR3 DNA. A D gene is named only where the DNA matches it firmly. Rows give clone size only sometimes, using once, few, many, or a class for an expanded clone.

>TRBV2|TRBJ2-3|TRBD2|once
CASSQGTSRGGTDTQYF
TGTGCCAGCAGTCAAGGGACTAGTCGTGGCGGCACAGATACGCAGTATTTT
>TRBV7-3|TRBJ2-7|.|.
CASSLTVAGPYEQYF
TGTGCCAGCAGCTTAACGGTTGCGGGGCCCTACGAGCAGTACTTC
>TRBV18|TRBJ1-1|TRBD1|few
CASSPTGWNTEAFF
TGTGCCAGCTCACCGACAGGGTGGAACACTGAAGCTTTCTTT
>TRBV19|TRBJ2-2|.|.
CASSPGRVTGELFF
TGTGCCAGTAGTCCGGGACGGGTCACCGGGGAGCTGTTTTTT
>TRBV7-9|TRBJ1-2|TRBD1|few
CATGDSPNYGYTF
TGTGCCACCGGGGACAGCCCTAACTATGGCTACACCTTC
>TRBV5-1|TRBJ1-1|TRBD1|once
CASSYLGQGASTEAFF
TGCGCCAGCAGCTACCTGGGACAGGGGGCAAGCACTGAAGCTTTCTTT
>TRBV7-6|TRBJ2-5|TRBD2|.
CASSSDVSGGGETQYF
TGTGCCAGCAGCTCCGATGTTAGCGGGGGCGGGGAGACCCAGTACTTC
>TRBV28|TRBJ2-1|.|.
CASSLSGQGTGNEQFF
TGTGCCAGCAGTTTATCGGGGCAGGGCACCGGCAATGAGCAGTTCTTC
>TRBV7-9|TRBJ2-3|.|.
CASSTGTDTQYF
TGTGCCAGCAGCACGGGTACAGATACGCAGTATTTT
>TRBV28|TRBJ2-2|TRBD2|.
CASSSTSGGRAGELFF
TGTGCCAGCAGTTCGACTAGCGGGGGGCGGGCCGGGGAGCTGTTTTTT
>TRBV14|TRBJ2-1|TRBD2|.
CASSQFGGGSYNEQFF
TGTGCCAGCAGCCAATTCGGCGGGGGGTCCTACAATGAGCAGTTCTTC
>TRBV25-1|TRBJ2-2|TRBD2|.
CASSPRGGNTGELFF
TGTGCCAGCTCCCCCCGCGGGGGGAACACCGGGGAGCTGTTTTTT
>TRBV7-3|TRBJ1-1|.|.
CASSLVGAFF
TGTGCCAGCAGCTTAGTGGGAGCTTTCTTT
>TRBV28|TRBJ1-1|.|medium-sized
CASSLGGVGSGEAFF
TGTGCCAGCAGTTTAGGTGGGGTAGGAAGCGGTGAAGCTTTCTTT
>TRBV5-1|TRBJ2-2|.|.
CASSLVVSGTGELFF
TGCGCCAGCAGCTTGGTTGTCTCTGGCACCGGGGAGCTGTTTTTT
>TRBV6-6|TRBJ2-1|.|.
CASSPGSSLNNEQFF
TGTGCCAGCAGTCCCGGGTCCTCGTTAAACAATGAGCAGTTCTTC
>TRBV19|TRBJ1-5|.|few
CASSRGATNFNQPQHF
TGTGCCAGTAGCCGAGGGGCAACTAATTTCAATCAGCCCCAGCATTTT
>TRBV2|TRBJ2-7|.|.
CASKGGGSYEQYF
TGTGCCAGCAAGGGGGGGGGATCCTACGAGCAGTACTTC
>TRBV18|TRBJ2-6|TRBD2|few
CASSSTGGTGANVLTF
TGTGCCAGCTCTTCTACGGGGGGGACTGGGGCCAACGTCCTGACTTTC
>TRBV2|TRBJ2-1|TRBD1|.
CASSRGQGGGNEQFF
TGTGCCAGCAGTCGGGGACAGGGGGGCGGGAATGAGCAGTTCTTC
>TRBV5-1|TRBJ2-1|.|.
CASSLDYNSYNEQFF
TGCGCCAGCAGCTTGGACTACAATTCCTACAATGAGCAGTTCTTC
>TRBV7-8|TRBJ1-5|.|.
CASSLRNSNQPQHF
TGTGCCAGCAGCCTAAGGAATAGCAATCAGCCCCAGCATTTT
>TRBV19|TRBJ1-6|TRBD1|.
CASSDRVDSPLHF
TGTGCCAGTAGTGACAGGGTTGATTCACCCCTCCACTTT
>TRBV18|TRBJ2-1|.|.
CASSPSRGSYTNEQFF
TGTGCCAGCTCACCATCCCGGGGCTCCTACACCAATGAGCAGTTCTTC
>TRBV7-2|TRBJ1-1|.|.
CASSLEVGRGAFF
TGTGCCAGCAGCTTAGAAGTCGGCAGAGGAGCTTTCTTT
>TRBV2|TRBJ2-1|.|.
CASTGPGNEQFF
TGTGCCAGCACGGGACCGGGGAATGAGCAGTTCTTC